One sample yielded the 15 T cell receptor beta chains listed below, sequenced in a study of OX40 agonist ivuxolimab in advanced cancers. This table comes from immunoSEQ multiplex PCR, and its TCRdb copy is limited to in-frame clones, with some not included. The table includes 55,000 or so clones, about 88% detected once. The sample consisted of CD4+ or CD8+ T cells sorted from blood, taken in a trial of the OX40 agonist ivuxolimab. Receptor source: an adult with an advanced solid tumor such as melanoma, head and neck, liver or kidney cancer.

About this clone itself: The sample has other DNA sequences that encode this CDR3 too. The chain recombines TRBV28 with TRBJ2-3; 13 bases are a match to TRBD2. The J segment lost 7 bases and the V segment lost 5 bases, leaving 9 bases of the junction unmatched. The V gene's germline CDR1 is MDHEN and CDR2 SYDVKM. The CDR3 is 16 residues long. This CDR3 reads CASSGTSGRAGNTQYF. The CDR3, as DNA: TGTGCCAGCAGTGGAACTAGCGGGAGGGCCGGGAATACGCAGTATTTT.

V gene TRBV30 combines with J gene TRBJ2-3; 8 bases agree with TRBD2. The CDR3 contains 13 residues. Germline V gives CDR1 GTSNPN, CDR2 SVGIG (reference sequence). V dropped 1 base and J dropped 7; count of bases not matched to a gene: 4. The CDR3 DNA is TGTGCCTGGAGTGGAGCGGGAGTGAATACGCAGTATTTT. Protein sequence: CAWSGAGVNTQYF.

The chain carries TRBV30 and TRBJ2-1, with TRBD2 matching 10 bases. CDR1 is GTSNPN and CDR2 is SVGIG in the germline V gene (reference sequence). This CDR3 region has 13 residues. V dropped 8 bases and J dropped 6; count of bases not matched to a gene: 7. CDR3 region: CASLAGVVNEQFF. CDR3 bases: TGTGCCAGCCTAGCGGGAGTTGTCAATGAGCAGTTCTTC.

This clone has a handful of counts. The CDR3 region has the DNA TGTGCCAGCAGTGAAGCTGGGTGGACAGGGTCCAGGGCCAACGTCCTGACTTTC. Its protein is CASSEAGWTGSRANVLTF. The genes are TRBV6-1 and TRBJ2-6; 8 positions match TRBD1. This CDR3 region has 18 residues. Germline values: CDR1 MNHNS, CDR2 SASEGT. The junction had 9 bases not matched to a gene; V was cut back by 0 bases and J by 5 bases.

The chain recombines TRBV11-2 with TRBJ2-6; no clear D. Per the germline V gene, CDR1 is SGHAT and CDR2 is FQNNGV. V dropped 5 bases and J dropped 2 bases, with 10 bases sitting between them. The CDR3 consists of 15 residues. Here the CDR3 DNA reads TGTGCCAGCAGCCTCGCTGTTCCTGGGGCCAACGTCCTGACTTTC. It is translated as CASSLAVPGANVLTF. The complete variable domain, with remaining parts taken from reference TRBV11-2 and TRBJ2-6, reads EAGVAQSPRYKIIEKRQSVAFWCNPISGHATLYWYQQILGQGPKLLIQFQNNGVVDDSQLPKDRFSAERLKGVDSTLKIQPAKLEDSAVYLCASSLAVPGANVLTFGAGSRLTVL.

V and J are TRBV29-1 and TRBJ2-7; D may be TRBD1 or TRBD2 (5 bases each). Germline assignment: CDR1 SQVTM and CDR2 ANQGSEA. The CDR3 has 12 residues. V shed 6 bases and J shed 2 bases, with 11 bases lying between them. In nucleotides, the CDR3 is TGCAGCGTGGGGGACGGGACCTACGAGCAGTACTTC. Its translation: CSVGDGTYEQYF.

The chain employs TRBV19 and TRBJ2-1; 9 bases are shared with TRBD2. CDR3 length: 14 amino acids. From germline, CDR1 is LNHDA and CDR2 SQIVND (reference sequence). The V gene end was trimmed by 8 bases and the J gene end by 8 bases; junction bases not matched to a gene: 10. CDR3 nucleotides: TGTGCCAGTTCTAGGACTAGCGATAAAGATGAGCAGTTCTTC. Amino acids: CASSRTSDKDEQFF. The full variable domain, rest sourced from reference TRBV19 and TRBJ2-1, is DGGITQSPKYLFRKEGQNVTLSCEQNLNHDAMYWYRQDPGQGLRLIYYSQIVNDFQKGDIAEGYSVSREKKESFPLTVTSAQKNPTAFYLCASSRTSDKDEQFFGPGTRLTVL.

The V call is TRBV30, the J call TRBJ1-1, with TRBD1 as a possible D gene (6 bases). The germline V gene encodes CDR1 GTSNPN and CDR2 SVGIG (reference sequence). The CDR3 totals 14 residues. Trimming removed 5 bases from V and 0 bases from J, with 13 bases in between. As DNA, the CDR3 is TGTGCCTGGGGGAGAGGACAGATGAACACTGAAGCTTTCTTT. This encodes CAWGRGQMNTEAFF.

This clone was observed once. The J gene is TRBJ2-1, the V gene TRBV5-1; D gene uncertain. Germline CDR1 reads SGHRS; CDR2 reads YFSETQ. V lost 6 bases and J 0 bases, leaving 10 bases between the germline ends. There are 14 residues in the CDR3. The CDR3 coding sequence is TGCGCCAGCACAACCGGAAACTCCTACAATGAGCAGTTCTTC. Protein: CASTTGNSYNEQFF.

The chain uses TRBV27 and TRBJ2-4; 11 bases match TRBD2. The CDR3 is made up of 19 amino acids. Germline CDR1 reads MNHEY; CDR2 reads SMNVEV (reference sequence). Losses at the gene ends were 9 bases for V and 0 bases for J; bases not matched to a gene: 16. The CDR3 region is CASISRLAGNLGAKNIQYF. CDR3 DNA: TGTGCCAGTATATCAAGACTAGCGGGAAATCTTGGAGCCAAAAACATTCAGTACTTC.

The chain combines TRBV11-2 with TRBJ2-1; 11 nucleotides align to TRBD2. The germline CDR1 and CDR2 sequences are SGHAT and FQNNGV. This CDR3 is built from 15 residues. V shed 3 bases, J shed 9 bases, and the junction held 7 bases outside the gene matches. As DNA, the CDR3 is TGTGCCAGCAGCTTTACGCGTAGCGGGAGGGGTGAGCAGTTCTTC. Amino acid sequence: CASSFTRSGRGEQFF. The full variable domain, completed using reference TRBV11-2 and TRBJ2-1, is EAGVAQSPRYKIIEKRQSVAFWCNPISGHATLYWYQQILGQGPKLLIQFQNNGVVDDSQLPKDRFSAERLKGVDSTLKIQPAKLEDSAVYLCASSFTRSGRGEQFFGPGTRLTVL.

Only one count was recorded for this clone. The CDR3 DNA is TGTGCCAGCAGCCCTCGACAGGGTCCGAACACTGAAGCTTTCTTT. This encodes CASSPRQGPNTEAFF. The chain combines TRBV7-8 with TRBJ1-1; 7 nucleotides match TRBD1. CDR1 is SGHVS and CDR2 is FQNEAQ in the germline V gene. After removal of 5 bases from V and 1 base from J, the junction contained 7 bases not matched to a gene. The CDR3 length is 15 residues.

The CDR3: CASSSGSTGYGYTF. CDR3 nucleotides: TGTGCCAGCAGCTCCGGGTCTACCGGGTATGGCTACACCTTC. V and J are TRBV7-9 and TRBJ1-2; D is unresolved. The germline V and J ends were trimmed by 4 bases and 5 bases, with 14 bases remaining between them. Per germline, CDR1 SEHNR and CDR2 FQNEAQ (reference sequence). This CDR3 is built from 14 residues.

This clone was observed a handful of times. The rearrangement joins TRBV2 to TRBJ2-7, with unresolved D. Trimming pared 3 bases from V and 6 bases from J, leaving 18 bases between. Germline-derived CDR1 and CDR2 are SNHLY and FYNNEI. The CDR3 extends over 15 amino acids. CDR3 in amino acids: CASSDGLTSLAEQYF. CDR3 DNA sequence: TGTGCCAGCAGTGATGGGTTGACATCCCTGGCCGAGCAGTACTTC. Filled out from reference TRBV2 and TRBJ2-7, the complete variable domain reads EPEVTQTPSHQVTQMGQEVILRCVPISNHLYFYWYRQILGQKVEFLVSFYNNEISEKSEIFDDQFSVERPDGSNFTLKIRSTKLEDSAMYFCASSDGLTSLAEQYFGPGTRLTVT.

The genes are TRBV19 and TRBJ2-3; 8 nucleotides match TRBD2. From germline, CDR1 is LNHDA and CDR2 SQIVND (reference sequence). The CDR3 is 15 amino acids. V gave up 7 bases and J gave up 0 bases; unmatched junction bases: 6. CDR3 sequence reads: CASTAQRGSTDTQYF. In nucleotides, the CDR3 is TGTGCCAGTACGGCCCAGCGGGGGAGCACAGATACGCAGTATTTT.